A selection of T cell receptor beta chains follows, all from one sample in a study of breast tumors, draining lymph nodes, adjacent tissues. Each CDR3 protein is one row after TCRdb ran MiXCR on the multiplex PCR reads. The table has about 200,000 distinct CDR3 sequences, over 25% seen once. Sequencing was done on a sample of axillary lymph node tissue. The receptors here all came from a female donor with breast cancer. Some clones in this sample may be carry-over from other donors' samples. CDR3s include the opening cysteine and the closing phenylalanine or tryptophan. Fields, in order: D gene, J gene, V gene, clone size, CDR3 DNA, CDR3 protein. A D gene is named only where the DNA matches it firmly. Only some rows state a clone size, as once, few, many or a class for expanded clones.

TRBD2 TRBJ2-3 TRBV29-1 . TGCAGCGTGGGACTAGCGGGAGTGGACCCCACAGATACGCAGTATTTT CSVGLAGVDPTDTQYF
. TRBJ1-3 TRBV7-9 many TGTGCCAGCAGCGGCTCGGTGGCCCAAAGCTCTGGAAACCCCATATATTTT CASSGSVAQSSGNPIYF
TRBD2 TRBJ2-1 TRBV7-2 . TGTGCCAGCTCTATTTCTAGCGGGAGCGGGAATGAGCGGCTCTTC CASSISSGSGNERLF
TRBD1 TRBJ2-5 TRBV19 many TGTGCCAGTAGTTTTGGGACAGGGGCCTTACAAGAGACCCAGTACTTC CASSFGTGALQETQYF
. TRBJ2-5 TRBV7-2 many TGTGCCAGCAGCTTAGGTACGCGGGCCCCGGGAGAGACCCAGTACTTC CASSLGTRAPGETQYF
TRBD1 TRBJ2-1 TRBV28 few TGTGCCAGCAGTTTTATGGGACAGGGGTTCGATGAGCAGTTCTTC CASSFMGQGFDEQFF
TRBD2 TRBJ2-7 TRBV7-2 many TGTGCCAGCAGCCGGTTTAGCGGGAACTACGAGCAGTACTTC CASSRFSGNYEQYF
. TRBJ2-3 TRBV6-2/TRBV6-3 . TGTGCCAGCAGTTACTCATCCGGGGGAGATACGCAGTATTTT CASSYSSGGDTQYF
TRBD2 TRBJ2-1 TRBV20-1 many TGCAGTGCTAATTTAGCGGGGGGGCCTTACAATGAGCAGTTCTTC CSANLAGGPYNEQFF
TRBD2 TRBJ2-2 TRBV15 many TGTGCCACCAGCAGAGGGGGAGGGGCGGGGGGCCCCACCGGGGAGCTGTTTTTT CATSRGGGAGGPTGELFF
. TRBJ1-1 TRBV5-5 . TGTGCCAGCAGCCAGAGGGCAGGACAGAACACTGAAGCTTTCTTT CASSQRAGQNTEAFF
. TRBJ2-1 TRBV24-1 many TGTGCCACCAGAGACCCAGGTGGTGTGAAGCAGTTCTTC CATRDPGGVKQFF
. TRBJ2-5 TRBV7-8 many TGTGCCAGCAGCGTCACAGAGAACCAAGAGACCCAGTACTTC CASSVTENQETQYF
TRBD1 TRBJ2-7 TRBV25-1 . TGTGCCAGCAGTGCTAAGGGGACAGGGGTTTACGACTACGAGCAGTACTTC CASSAKGTGVYDYEQYF
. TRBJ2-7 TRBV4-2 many TGTGCCAGCAGTCTCGAGGATCGTAAGACCTACGAGCAGTACTTC CASSLEDRKTYEQYF